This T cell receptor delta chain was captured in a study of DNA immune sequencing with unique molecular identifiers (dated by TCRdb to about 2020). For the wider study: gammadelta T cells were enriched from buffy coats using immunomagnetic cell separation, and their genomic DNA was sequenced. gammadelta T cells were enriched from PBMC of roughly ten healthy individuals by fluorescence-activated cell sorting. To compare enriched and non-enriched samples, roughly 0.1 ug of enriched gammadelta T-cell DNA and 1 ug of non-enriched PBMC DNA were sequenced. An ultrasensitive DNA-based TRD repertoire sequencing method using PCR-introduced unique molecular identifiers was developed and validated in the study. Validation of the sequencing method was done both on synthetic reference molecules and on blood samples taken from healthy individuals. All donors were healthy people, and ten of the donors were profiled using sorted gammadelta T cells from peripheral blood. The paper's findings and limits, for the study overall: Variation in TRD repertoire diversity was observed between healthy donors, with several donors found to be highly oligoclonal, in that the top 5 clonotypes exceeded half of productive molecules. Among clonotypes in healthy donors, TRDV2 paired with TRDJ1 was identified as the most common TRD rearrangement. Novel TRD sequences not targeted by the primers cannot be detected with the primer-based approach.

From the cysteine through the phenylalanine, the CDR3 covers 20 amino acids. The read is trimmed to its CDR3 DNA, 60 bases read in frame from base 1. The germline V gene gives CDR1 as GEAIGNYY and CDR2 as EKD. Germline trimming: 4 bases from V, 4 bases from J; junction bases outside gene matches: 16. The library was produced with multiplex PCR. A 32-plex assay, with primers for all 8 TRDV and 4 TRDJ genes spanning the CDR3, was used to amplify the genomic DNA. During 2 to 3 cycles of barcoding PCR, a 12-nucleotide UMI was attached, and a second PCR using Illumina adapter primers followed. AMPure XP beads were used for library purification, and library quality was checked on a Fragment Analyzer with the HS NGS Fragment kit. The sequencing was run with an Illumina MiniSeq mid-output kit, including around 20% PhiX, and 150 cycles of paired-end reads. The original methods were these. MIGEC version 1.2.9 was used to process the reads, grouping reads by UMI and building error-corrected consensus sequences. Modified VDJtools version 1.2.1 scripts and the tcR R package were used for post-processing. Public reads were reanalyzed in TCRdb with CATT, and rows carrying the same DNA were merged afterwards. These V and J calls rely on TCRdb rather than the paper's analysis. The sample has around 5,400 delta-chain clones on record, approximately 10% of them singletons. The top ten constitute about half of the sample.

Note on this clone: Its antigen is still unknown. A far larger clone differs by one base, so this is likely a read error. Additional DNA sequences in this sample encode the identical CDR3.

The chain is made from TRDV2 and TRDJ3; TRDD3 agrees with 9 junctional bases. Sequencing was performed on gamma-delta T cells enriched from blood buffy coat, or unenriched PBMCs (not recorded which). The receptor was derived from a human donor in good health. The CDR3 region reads CACDPIVLGESSWDTRQMFF. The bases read TGTGCCTGTGATCCCATTGTACTGGGGGAAAGCTCGTGGGACACCCGACAGATGTTTTTC.